This TCR beta chain was recovered during a study of T cells in Graves' hyperthyroidism and ophthalmopathy. Study-level background: Peripheral blood draws took place at initial diagnosis, ahead of any treatment. Findings of the study overall: Blood held most thyroid clonotypes expanded above 0.001 frequency.

The V gene lost 2 bases and the J gene lost 9 bases, with 8 bases spanning the gap. The CDR3 length is 12 residues. Germline V lookup: CDR1 MNHEY, CDR2 SMNVEV (reference sequence). The TCR beta CDR3 regions underwent amplification using RNA transcripts as the source. A first-round RT-PCR of the TCR CDR3 used the HTBI primer set. In TCRdb, the multiplex PCR reads were re-called with MiXCR into one record per CDR3 protein. The sample contains more than 550,000 distinct CDR3 sequences, approximately 18% of which appear only once. About this clonotype itself: Antigen: not known.

The sequence came from a woman aged 45-59 years with Graves' hyperthyroidism that later progressed to Graves' ophthalmopathy. Sequenced input: blood. The genes are TRBV27 and TRBJ2-1, with D hard to call. CDR3 nucleotide sequence: TGTGCCAGCAGTTTAAGGCAGAGTGAGCAGTTCTTC. This translates into CASSLRQSEQFF.